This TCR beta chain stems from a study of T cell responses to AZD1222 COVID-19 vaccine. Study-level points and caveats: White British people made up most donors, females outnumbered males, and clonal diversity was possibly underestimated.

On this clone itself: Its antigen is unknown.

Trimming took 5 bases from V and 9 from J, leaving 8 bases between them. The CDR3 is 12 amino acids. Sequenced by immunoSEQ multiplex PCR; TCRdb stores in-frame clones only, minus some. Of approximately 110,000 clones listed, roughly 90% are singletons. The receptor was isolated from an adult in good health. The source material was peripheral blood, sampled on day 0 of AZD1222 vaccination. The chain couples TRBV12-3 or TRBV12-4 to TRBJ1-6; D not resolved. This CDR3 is CASSQQSSPLHF. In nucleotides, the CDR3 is TGTGCCAGCAGTCAACAAAGTTCACCCCTCCACTTT.